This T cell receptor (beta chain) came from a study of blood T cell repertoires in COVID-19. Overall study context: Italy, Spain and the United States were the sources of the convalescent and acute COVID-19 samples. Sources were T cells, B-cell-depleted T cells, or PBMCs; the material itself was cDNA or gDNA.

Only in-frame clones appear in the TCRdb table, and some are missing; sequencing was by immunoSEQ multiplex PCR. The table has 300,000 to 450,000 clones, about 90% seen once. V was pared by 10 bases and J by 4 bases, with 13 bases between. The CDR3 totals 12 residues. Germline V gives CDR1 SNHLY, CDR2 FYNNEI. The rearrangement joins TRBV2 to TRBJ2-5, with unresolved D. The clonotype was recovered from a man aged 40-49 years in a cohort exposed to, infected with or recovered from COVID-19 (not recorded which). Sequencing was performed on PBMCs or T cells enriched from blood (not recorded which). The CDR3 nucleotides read TGTGCCACATCACATGTACGAGAGACCCAGTACTTC. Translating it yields CATSHVRETQYF.